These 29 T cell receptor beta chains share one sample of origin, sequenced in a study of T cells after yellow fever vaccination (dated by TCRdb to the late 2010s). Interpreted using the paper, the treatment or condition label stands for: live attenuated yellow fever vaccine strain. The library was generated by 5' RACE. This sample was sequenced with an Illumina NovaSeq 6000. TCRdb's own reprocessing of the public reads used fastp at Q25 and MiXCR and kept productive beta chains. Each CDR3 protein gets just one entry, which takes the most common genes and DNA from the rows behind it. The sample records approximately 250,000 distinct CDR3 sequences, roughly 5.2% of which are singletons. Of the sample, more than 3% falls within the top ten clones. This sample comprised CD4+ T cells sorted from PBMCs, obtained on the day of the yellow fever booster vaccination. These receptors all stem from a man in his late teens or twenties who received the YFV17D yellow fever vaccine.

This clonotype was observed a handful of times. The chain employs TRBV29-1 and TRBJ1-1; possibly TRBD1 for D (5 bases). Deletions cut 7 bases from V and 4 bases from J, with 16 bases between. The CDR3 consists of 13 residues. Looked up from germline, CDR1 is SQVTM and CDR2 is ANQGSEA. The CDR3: CSAVYRLGTEAFF. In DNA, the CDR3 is TGCAGCGCAGTCTACAGGTTGGGCACTGAAGCTTTCTTT.

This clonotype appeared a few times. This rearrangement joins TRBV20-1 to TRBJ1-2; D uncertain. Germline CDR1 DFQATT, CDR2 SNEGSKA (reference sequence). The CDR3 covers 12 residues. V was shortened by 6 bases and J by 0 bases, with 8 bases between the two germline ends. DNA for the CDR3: TGCAGTGCCGAGGCATCTAACTATGGCTACACCTTC. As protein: CSAEASNYGYTF.

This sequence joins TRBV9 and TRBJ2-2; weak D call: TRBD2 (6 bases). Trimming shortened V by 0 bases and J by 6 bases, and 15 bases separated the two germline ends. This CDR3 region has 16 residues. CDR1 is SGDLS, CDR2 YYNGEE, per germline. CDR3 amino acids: CASSVGGGKGAGELFF. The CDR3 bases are TGTGCCAGCAGCGTAGGTGGGGGGAAAGGCGCCGGGGAGCTGTTTTTT.

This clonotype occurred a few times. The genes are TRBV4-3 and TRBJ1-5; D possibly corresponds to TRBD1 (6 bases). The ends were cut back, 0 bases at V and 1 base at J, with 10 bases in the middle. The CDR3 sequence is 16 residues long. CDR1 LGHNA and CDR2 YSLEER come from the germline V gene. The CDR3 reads CASSQERGVSNQPQHF. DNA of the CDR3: TGCGCCAGCAGCCAAGAGAGGGGGGTAAGCAATCAGCCCCAGCATTTT.

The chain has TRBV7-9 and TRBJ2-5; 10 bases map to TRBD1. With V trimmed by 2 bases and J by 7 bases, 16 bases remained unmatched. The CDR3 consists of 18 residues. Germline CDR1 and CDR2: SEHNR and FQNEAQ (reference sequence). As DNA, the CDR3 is TGTGCCAGCAGCTTACTCCGGCTGCGGGACAGGGGCGGAGGGACCCAGTACTTC. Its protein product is CASSLLRLRDRGGGTQYF.

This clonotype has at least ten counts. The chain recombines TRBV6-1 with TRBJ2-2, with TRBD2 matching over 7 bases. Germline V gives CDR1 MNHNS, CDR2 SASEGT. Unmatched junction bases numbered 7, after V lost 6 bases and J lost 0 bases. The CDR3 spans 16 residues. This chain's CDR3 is CASRVHGTTNTGELFF. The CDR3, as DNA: TGTGCCAGCAGGGTCCATGGGACTACGAACACCGGGGAGCTGTTTTTT.

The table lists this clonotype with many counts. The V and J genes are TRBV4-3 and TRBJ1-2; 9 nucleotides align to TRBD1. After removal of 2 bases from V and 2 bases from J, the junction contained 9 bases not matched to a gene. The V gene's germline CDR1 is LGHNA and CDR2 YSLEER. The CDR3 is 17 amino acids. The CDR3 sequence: CASSQSRGDRGNYGYTF. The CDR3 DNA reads TGCGCCAGCAGCCAATCTCGAGGAGACAGGGGGAACTATGGCTACACCTTC.

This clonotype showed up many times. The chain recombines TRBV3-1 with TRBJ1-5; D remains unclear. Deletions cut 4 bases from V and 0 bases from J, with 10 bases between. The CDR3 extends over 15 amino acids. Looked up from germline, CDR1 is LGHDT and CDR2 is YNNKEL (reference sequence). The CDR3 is CASSPTTFSNQPQHF. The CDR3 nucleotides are TGTGCCAGCAGCCCGACAACTTTTAGCAATCAGCCCCAGCATTTT.

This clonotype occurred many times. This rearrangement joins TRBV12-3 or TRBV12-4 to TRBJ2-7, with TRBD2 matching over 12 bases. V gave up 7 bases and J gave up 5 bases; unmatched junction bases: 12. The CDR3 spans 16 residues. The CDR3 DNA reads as TGTGCCAGCACATCCGTCGGACTAGCGGGGATCCACGAGCAGTACTTC. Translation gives CASTSVGLAGIHEQYF.

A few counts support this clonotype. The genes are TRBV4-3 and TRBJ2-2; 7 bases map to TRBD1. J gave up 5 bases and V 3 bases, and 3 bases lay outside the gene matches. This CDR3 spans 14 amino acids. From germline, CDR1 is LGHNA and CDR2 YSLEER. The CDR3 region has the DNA TGCGCCAGCAGCCAGACAGGGTTTACCGGGGAGCTGTTTTTT. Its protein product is CASSQTGFTGELFF.

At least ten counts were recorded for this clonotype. CDR3 sequence: CASSFASYEQYF. The DNA for the CDR3 is TGTGCCAGCAGCTTCGCTAGCTACGAGCAGTACTTC. This chain uses TRBV7-2 with TRBJ2-7; D is unclear. Trimming removed 3 bases from V and 3 bases from J, with 6 bases in between. The CDR3 has 12 residues. CDR1 and CDR2 (germline): SGHTA, FQGNSA.

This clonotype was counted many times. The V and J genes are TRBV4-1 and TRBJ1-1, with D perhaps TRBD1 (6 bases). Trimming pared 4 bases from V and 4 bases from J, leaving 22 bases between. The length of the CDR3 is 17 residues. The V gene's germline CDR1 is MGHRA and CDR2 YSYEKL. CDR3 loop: CASSLRGGGMTGTEAFF. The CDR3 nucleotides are TGCGCCAGCAGCCTCAGGGGAGGCGGGATGACGGGCACTGAAGCTTTCTTT.

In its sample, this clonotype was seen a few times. CDR3 protein: CASSPDSNSNQPQHF. The DNA for the CDR3 is TGTGCCAGCTCACCAGACAGTAATAGCAATCAGCCCCAGCATTTT. V is TRBV18 and J is TRBJ1-5, with D maybe TRBD1 (5 bases). Germline CDR1 is KGHSH and CDR2 is LQKENI. V was clipped by 2 bases and J by 0 bases, with 8 bases between them. The CDR3 sequence is 15 residues long.

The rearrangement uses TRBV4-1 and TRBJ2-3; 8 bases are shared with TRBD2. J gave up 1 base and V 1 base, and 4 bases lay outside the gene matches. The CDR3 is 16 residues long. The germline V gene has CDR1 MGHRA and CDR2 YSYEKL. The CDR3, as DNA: TGCGCCAGCAGCCAAGCGGGGACTAGAGGCACAGATACGCAGTATTTT. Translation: CASSQAGTRGTDTQYF.

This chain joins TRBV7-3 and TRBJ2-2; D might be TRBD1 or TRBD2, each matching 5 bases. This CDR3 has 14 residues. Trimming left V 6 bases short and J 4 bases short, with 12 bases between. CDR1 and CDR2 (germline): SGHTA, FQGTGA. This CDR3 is CASSPGTLTGELFF. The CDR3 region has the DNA TGTGCCAGCAGTCCCGGGACCCTCACCGGGGAGCTGTTTTTT.

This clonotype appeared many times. The CDR3 sequence: CASSETGNTGELFF. The DNA for the CDR3 is TGCGCCAGCAGCGAGACAGGAAACACCGGGGAGCTGTTTTTT. The V and J genes are TRBV5-1 and TRBJ2-2, with a weak D call TRBD1 (6 bases). V was trimmed by 4 bases and J by 2 bases, leaving 9 bases between them. The length of the CDR3 is 14 residues. Germline assignment: CDR1 SGHRS and CDR2 YFSETQ.

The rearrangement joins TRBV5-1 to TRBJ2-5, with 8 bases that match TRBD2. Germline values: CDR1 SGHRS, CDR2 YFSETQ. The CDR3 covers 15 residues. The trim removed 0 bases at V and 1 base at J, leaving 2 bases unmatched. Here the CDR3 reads CASSLAAGVQETQYF. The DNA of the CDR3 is TGCGCCAGCAGCTTGGCAGCGGGGGTCCAAGAGACCCAGTACTTC.

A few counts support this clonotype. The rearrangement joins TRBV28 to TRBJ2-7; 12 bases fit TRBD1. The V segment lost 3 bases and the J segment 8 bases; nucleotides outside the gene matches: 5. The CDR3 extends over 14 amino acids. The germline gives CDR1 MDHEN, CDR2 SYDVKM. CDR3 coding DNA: TGTGCCAGCAGTTTGCCCGGGACAGGGGGCCAGCAGTACGTC. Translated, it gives CASSLPGTGGQQYV.

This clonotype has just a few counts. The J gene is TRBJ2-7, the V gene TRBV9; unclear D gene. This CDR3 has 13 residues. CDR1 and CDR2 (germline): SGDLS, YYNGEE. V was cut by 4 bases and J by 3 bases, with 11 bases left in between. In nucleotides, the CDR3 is TGTGCCAGCAGCCCCGGGTTTTACTACGAGCAGTACTTC. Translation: CASSPGFYYEQYF.

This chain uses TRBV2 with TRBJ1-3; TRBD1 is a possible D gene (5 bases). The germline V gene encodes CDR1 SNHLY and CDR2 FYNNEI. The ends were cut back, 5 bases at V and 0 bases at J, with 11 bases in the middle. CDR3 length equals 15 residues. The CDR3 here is CASSKGPNSGNTIYF. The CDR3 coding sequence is TGTGCCAGCAGTAAGGGACCGAACTCTGGAAACACCATATATTTT.

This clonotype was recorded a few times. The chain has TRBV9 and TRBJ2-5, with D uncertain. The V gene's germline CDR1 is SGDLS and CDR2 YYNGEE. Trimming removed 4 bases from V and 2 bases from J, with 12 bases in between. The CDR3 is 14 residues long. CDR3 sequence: CASSPRVGQETQYF. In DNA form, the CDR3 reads TGTGCCAGCAGCCCTCGGGTGGGGCAAGAGACCCAGTACTTC.

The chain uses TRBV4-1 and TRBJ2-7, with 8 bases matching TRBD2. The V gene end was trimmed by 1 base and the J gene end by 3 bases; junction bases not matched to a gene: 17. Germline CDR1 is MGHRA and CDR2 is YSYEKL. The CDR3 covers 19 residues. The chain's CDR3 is CASSQGLSFLRGGLYEQYF. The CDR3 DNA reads TGCGCCAGCAGCCAAGGGCTCTCCTTTCTTCGGGGGGGTCTCTACGAGCAGTACTTC.

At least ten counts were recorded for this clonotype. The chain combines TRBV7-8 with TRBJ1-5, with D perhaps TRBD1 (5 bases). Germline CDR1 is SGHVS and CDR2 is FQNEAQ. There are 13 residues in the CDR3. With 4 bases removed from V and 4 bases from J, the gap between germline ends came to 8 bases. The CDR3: CASSSGQNQPQHF. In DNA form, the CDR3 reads TGTGCCAGCAGCTCAGGACAAAATCAGCCCCAGCATTTT.

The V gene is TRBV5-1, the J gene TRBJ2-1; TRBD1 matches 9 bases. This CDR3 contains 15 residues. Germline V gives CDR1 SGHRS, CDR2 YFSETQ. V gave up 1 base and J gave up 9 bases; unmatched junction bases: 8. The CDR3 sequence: CASSLQGQGPGEQFF. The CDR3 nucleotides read TGCGCCAGCAGCTTGCAAGGACAGGGGCCCGGTGAGCAGTTCTTC.

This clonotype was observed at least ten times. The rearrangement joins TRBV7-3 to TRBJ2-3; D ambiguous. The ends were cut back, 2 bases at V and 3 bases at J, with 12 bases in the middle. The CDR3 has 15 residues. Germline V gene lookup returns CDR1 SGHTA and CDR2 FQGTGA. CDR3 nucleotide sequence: TGTGCCAGCAGCTTACTTCCTATGGCGACAGATACGCAGTATTTT. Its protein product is CASSLLPMATDTQYF.

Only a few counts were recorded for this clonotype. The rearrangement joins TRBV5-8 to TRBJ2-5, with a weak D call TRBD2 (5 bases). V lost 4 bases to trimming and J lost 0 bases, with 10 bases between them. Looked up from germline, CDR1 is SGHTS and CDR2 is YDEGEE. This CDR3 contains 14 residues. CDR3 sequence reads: CASSNGLNQETQYF. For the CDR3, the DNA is TGTGCCAGCAGCAACGGACTCAACCAAGAGACCCAGTACTTC.

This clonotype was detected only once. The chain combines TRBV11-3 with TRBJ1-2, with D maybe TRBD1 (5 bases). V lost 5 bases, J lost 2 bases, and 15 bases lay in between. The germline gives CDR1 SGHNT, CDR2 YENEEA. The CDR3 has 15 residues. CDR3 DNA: TGTGCCAGCAGCCCGCCTTGGAGGGACAACTATGGCTACACCTTC. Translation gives CASSPPWRDNYGYTF.

CDR3 DNA sequence: TGTGCCAGCAGCCAGGAGCCAGGACCAGATACGCAGTATTTT. Translating gives CASSQEPGPDTQYF. The chain has TRBV7-2 and TRBJ2-3; D gene uncertain. V was clipped by 5 bases and J by 4 bases, with 13 bases between them. The CDR3 has 14 amino acids. In germline, CDR1 is SGHTA, CDR2 FQGNSA.

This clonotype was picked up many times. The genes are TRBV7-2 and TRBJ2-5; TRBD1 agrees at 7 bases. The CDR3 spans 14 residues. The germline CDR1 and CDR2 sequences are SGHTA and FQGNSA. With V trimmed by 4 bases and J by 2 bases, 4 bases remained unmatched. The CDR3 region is CASSYPGQQETQYF. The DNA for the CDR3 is TGTGCCAGCAGCTATCCGGGACAGCAAGAGACCCAGTACTTC.